The next 15 T cell receptor beta chains were all read from a single sample in a study of naive and memory T cell subsets. An equimolar mix of two oligonucleotides served as the beta constant-region primer for TRBC1 and TRBC2. TCRdb fed the UMI-ligation and nested PCR reads into MiXCR, producing one record per CDR3 protein. The table records 130,000 to 150,000 distinct CDR3 sequences, approximately 17% of them present only once. Sequencing was done on a sample of naive CD4+ T cells from blood. The receptors come from a human donor in good health.

The chain combines TRBV28 with TRBJ2-6; a possible D gene is TRBD2 (7 bases). The CDR3 length is 20 residues. CDR1 MDHEN and CDR2 SYDVKM come from the germline V gene. Trimming stripped 7 bases from V and 0 bases from J, with 25 bases between. In nucleotides, the CDR3 is TGTGCCAGCAAAAACCCAGTGGGGGCTAGCGGAAGCTCTGGGGCCAACGTCCTGACTTTC. As protein: CASKNPVGASGSSGANVLTF.

This clonotype was picked up a small number of times. The rearrangement joins TRBV7-9 to TRBJ2-7; 10 bases match TRBD2. Germline V lookup: CDR1 SEHNR, CDR2 FQNEAQ (reference sequence). This CDR3 is built from 16 residues. J gave up 2 bases and V 1 base, and 5 bases lay outside the gene matches. CDR3 loop: CASSLVPGTSAYEQYF. As DNA, the CDR3 is TGTGCCAGCAGCTTAGTGCCCGGGACTAGCGCCTACGAGCAGTACTTC.

This clonotype has a handful of counts. The chain uses TRBV7-2 and TRBJ1-1; D is perhaps TRBD1 (5 bases). Trimming took 6 bases from V and 0 from J, leaving 17 bases between them. Germline V lookup: CDR1 SGHTA, CDR2 FQGNSA. This CDR3 contains 16 residues. The DNA for the CDR3 is TGTGCCAGCAGTACGAAAGGTGGGGGGGTGAACACTGAAGCTTTCTTT. It is translated as CASSTKGGGVNTEAFF.

The chain uses TRBV19 and TRBJ1-5; D remains ambiguous. There are 12 residues in the CDR3. The germline gives CDR1 LNHDA, CDR2 SQIVND (reference sequence). Deletions cut 3 bases from V and 6 bases from J, with 6 bases between. For the CDR3, the DNA is TGTGCCAGTAGTATGATTGGTCAGCCCCAGCATTTT. Amino acid sequence: CASSMIGQPQHF.

This clonotype was counted only a few times. The DNA for the CDR3 is TGTGCCAGCAGTTTTCAGGGAGGAAGACAGGATGAGCAGTTCTTC. Encoded protein: CASSFQGGRQDEQFF. The chain joins TRBV12-3 or TRBV12-4 to TRBJ2-1, with D perhaps being TRBD1 or TRBD2 (6 bases each). The CDR3 sequence is 15 residues long. With 3 bases removed from V and 8 bases from J, the gap between germline ends came to 17 bases.

This clonotype was observed a single time. This chain links TRBV9 with TRBJ1-6; TRBD1 agrees at 7 bases. Germline CDR1 is SGDLS and CDR2 is YYNGEE. The CDR3 length is 14 residues. The trim removed 4 bases at V and 8 bases at J, leaving 6 bases unmatched. CDR3 protein: CASSHRGSDSPLHF. The CDR3 DNA is TGTGCCAGCAGCCACAGGGGTAGTGATTCACCCCTCCACTTT.

The V call is TRBV15, the J call TRBJ2-7; D perhaps matches TRBD2 (6 bases). CDR3 length: 16 amino acids. Germline CDR1 LNHNV, CDR2 YYDKDF (reference sequence). V was pared by 0 bases and J by 5 bases, with 17 bases between. The CDR3 bases are TGTGCCACCAGCAGAGATGTCGACGGGAGTCTCAACGAGCAGTACTTC. Its translation is CATSRDVDGSLNEQYF.

The chain recombines TRBV10-3 with TRBJ1-2; 7 nucleotides align to TRBD1. The CDR3 runs 13 residues. Germline V gene sequence: CDR1 ENHRY, CDR2 SYGVKD. Trimming at V came to 6 bases and at J to 0 bases, leaving 1 base not matched to a gene. The chain's CDR3 is CAIRGTANYGYTF. The CDR3 bases are TGTGCCATCAGGGGGACAGCTAACTATGGCTACACCTTC.

The CDR3 region has the DNA TGTGCCAGCAGTCGGGAGGGGGGCCGCACAGATACGCAGTATTTT. It codes for CASSREGGRTDTQYF. The rearrangement joins TRBV12-3 or TRBV12-4 to TRBJ2-3, with 8 bases lining up with TRBD2. V dropped 5 bases and J dropped 1; count of bases not matched to a gene: 5. The CDR3 is 15 amino acids.

In this sample, this clonotype turned up a few times. The chain is built from TRBV18 and TRBJ1-4; 7 bases map to TRBD1. The CDR3 runs 14 residues. Looked up from germline, CDR1 is KGHSH and CDR2 is LQKENI. J was trimmed by 8 bases and V by 0 bases; bases with no gene match: 3. The DNA of the CDR3 is TGTGCCAGCTCACCACCGGGACAGCGAGAAAAACTGTTTTTT. This gives the protein CASSPPGQREKLFF.

This CDR3 is CASSYAASGIYEQYF. CDR3 sequence (DNA): TGTGCCAGCAGTTACGCCGCTAGCGGGATATACGAGCAGTACTTC. V gene TRBV6-2 or TRBV6-3 combines with J gene TRBJ2-7; TRBD2 matches at 9 bases. This CDR3 comprises 15 residues. In germline, CDR1 is MNHEY, CDR2 SVGEGT. V shed 2 bases, J shed 4 bases, and the junction held 6 bases outside the gene matches.

The chain couples TRBV7-6 to TRBJ2-7, with D maybe TRBD2 (5 bases). The germline V gene encodes CDR1 SGHVS and CDR2 FNYEAQ. This CDR3 has 15 residues. The V and J ends lost 3 bases and 2 bases respectively, with 14 bases between them. The CDR3 protein is CASSFSGGAPYEQYF. In DNA form, the CDR3 reads TGTGCCAGCAGCTTCAGCGGCGGAGCGCCCTACGAGCAGTACTTC. The whole variable domain, remainder taken from reference TRBV7-6 and TRBJ2-7, is GAGVSQSPRYKVTKRGQDVALRCDPISGHVSLYWYRQALGQGPEFLTYFNYEAQQDKSGLPNDRFSAERPEGSISTLTIQRTEQRDSAMYRCASSFSGGAPYEQYFGPGTRLTVT.

A few counts support this clonotype. The gene calls are TRBV29-1 and TRBJ2-2, with 11 positions matching TRBD2. The trim removed 6 bases at V and 7 bases at J, leaving 10 bases unmatched. CDR3 length: 15 residues. CDR1 and CDR2 from the germline V gene are SQVTM and ANQGSEA. The CDR3 region has the DNA TGCAGCGTCTCCGGGACTAGCGGATCCGGCGGGGAGCTGTTTTTT. Translation gives CSVSGTSGSGGELFF.

This clonotype was counted only a few times. The chain employs TRBV29-1 and TRBJ1-4; D is possibly TRBD1 (5 bases). Trimming removed 7 bases from V and 8 bases from J, with 17 bases in between. Germline-derived CDR1 and CDR2 are SQVTM and ANQGSEA. This CDR3 has 13 residues. CDR3 DNA sequence: TGCAGCGGATCGGACACCTCTGCGGAAAAACTGTTTTTT. This translates into CSGSDTSAEKLFF.

The V gene is TRBV5-1, the J gene TRBJ2-7; possible D gene TRBD1, 6 bases. The V end lost 4 bases, the J end lost 4 bases, and 12 bases lay between the germline ends. Germline CDR1 is SGHRS and CDR2 is YFSETQ. The CDR3 totals 13 residues. The chain's CDR3 is CASSPRGLYEQYF. Here the CDR3 DNA reads TGCGCCAGCAGCCCCAGGGGATTATACGAGCAGTACTTC.